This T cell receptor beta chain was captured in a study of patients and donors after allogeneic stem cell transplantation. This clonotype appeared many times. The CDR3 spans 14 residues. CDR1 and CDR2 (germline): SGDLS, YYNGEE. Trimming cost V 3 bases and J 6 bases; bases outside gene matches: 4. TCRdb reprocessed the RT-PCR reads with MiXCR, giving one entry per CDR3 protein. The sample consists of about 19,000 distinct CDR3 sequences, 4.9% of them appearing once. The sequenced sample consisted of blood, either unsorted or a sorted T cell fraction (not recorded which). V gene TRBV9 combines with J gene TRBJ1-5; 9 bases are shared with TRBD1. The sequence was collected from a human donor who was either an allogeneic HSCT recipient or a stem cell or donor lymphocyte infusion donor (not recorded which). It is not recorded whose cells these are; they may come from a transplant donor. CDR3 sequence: CASSGGTGFQPQHF. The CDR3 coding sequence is TGTGCCAGCAGCGGAGGGACAGGGTTTCAGCCCCAGCATTTT. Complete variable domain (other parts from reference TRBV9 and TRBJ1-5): DSGVTQTPKHLITATGQRVTLRCSPRSGDLSVYWYQQSLDQGLQFLIQYYNGEERAKGNILERFSAQQFPDLHSELNLSSLELGDSALYFCASSGGTGFQPQHFGDGTRLSIL.